A selection of T cell receptor beta chains follows, all from one sample in a study of PD-1 blockade in classical Hodgkin lymphoma. Generated by immunoSEQ multiplex PCR, the TCRdb table keeps only in-frame clones and is missing some. The repertoire holds some 90,000 clones, with around 80% as singletons. Sequencing was performed on peripheral blood mononuclear cells (PBMCs), taken before the fourth cycle of nivolumab. The receptors shown here come from a human donor with classical Hodgkin lymphoma. Both conserved end residues are part of each CDR3. A D gene is named only where the DNA matches it firmly. Only part of the rows carry a size: once, few, many, or a class if the clone is expanded.

d_gene,v_gene,j_gene,abundance,CDR3aa,CDR3nt
TRBD1,TRBV6-5,TRBJ1-4,NA,CASSYSGQGIEKLFF,TGTGCCAGCAGTTACTCGGGACAGGGTATTGAAAAACTGTTTTTT
TRBD2,TRBV7-9,TRBJ2-1,NA,CASSYPNPRLAEHNEQFF,TGTGCCAGCAGCTACCCTAACCCGAGACTAGCGGAACACAATGAGCAGTTCTTC
NA,TRBV23-1,TRBJ2-4,NA,CASSQAERDDFKNIQYF,TGCGCCAGCAGTCAAGCAGAACGGGACGATTTTAAAAACATTCAGTACTTC
TRBD2,TRBV7-9,TRBJ2-1,NA,CASSPTQAGGHNEQFF,TGTGCCAGCAGCCCAACTCAAGCGGGAGGCCACAATGAGCAGTTCTTC
TRBD2,TRBV28,TRBJ2-7,NA,CASRLAGAYYEQYF,TGTGCCAGCCGACTAGCGGGAGCCTACTACGAGCAGTACTTC
NA,TRBV6-5,TRBJ2-5,NA,CASSYSLGQETQYF,TGTGCCAGCAGTTACTCGTTGGGTCAAGAGACCCAGTACTTC
NA,TRBV10-3,TRBJ2-7,many,CAISEIEGHEQYF,TGTGCCATCAGTGAGATAGAAGGACACGAGCAGTACTTC
TRBD1,TRBV19,TRBJ2-7,NA,CASSISGTGSYEQYF,TGTGCCAGTAGTATTTCCGGGACAGGGAGCTACGAGCAGTACTTC
TRBD1,TRBV5-1,TRBJ1-4,NA,CASSLMGQGVEKLFF,TGCGCCAGCAGCTTGATGGGACAGGGGGTTGAAAAACTGTTTTTT
NA,TRBV7-2,TRBJ1-2,NA,CASSSLGGGYTF,TGTGCCAGCAGCTCCCTGGGGGGTGGCTACACCTTC
TRBD2,TRBV30,TRBJ2-3,NA,CAWRDGLAGGWGGDTQYF,TGTGCCTGGAGAGACGGACTAGCGGGAGGATGGGGTGGAGATACGCAGTATTTT
NA,TRBV2,TRBJ1-1,few,CASSLWEDNTEAFF,TGTGCCAGCAGTTTGTGGGAAGACAACACTGAAGCTTTCTTT
NA,TRBV4-1,TRBJ1-5,NA,CASSQGTTGSTAQPQHF,TGCGCCAGCAGCCAAGGCACAACAGGTTCCACTGCTCAGCCCCAGCATTTT
TRBD2,TRBV4-2,TRBJ2-1,NA,CASSQGGLAGGDNNEQFF,TGTGCCAGCAGCCAAGGGGGACTAGCGGGAGGTGACAACAATGAGCAGTTCTTC
TRBD1,TRBV19,TRBJ1-5,NA,CASSTQGGHKDQPQHF,TGTGCCAGTAGTACACAGGGGGGACATAAGGATCAGCCCCAGCATTTT
TRBD2,TRBV18,TRBJ2-7,NA,CASSPDSGDEQYF,TGTGCCAGCTCACCAGACAGCGGGGACGAGCAGTACTTC
TRBD1,TRBV6-5,TRBJ2-7,NA,CASSYLPGQTYEQYF,TGTGCCAGCAGTTACCTACCGGGACAGACTTACGAGCAGTACTTC
NA,TRBV13,TRBJ1-1,few,CASSFGTRDYTEAFF,TGTGCCAGCAGCTTTGGGACAAGGGATTACACTGAAGCTTTCTTT
NA,TRBV7-9,TRBJ2-7,once,CASTPHRNLYEQYF,TGTGCCAGCACCCCCCACAGGAACCTCTACGAGCAGTACTTC
NA,TRBV5-1,TRBJ1-1,NA,CASSLNGGNTEAFF,TGCGCCAGCAGCTTGAATGGGGGTAACACTGAAGCTTTCTTT
TRBD1,TRBV7-9,TRBJ2-1,NA,CASSLVQGHEQFF,TGTGCCAGCAGCTTAGTACAGGGGCATGAGCAGTTCTTC
TRBD2,TRBV28,TRBJ2-5,NA,CASSMRTSGTKETQYF,TGTGCCAGCAGTATGAGGACTAGCGGGACGAAAGAGACCCAGTACTTC
NA,TRBV18,TRBJ2-7,NA,CASSPGSSYEQYF,TGTGCCAGCTCACCTGGGAGCTCCTACGAGCAGTACTTC
TRBD2,TRBV11-2,TRBJ2-7,few,CASSLGGTSIAEQYF,TGTGCCAGCAGCTTAGGCGGGACTAGTATTGCCGAGCAGTACTTC
TRBD2,TRBV7-2,TRBJ2-1,NA,CASSLLAGTYNEQFF,TGTGCCAGCAGCTTACTAGCGGGAACCTACAATGAGCAGTTCTTC
NA,TRBV10-3,TRBJ1-5,NA,CAISDGVGQPQHF,TGTGCCATCAGTGATGGGGTCGGTCAGCCCCAGCATTTT
NA,TRBV7-2,TRBJ2-3,few,CASSFLGGETHTQYF,TGTGCCAGCAGCTTCTTAGGAGGAGAGACCCATACGCAGTATTTT
NA,TRBV18,TRBJ1-1,NA,CASSSWGGNTEAFF,TGTGCCAGCTCCTCCTGGGGGGGAAACACTGAAGCTTTCTTT
NA,TRBV7-9,TRBJ1-5,NA,CASSLDGGNEPQHF,TGTGCCAGCAGCTTAGATGGGGGGAATGAGCCCCAGCATTTT
NA,TRBV28,TRBJ2-3,NA,CASSLDGGSSTDTQYF,TGTGCCAGCAGTTTGGATGGGGGCTCTAGCACAGATACGCAGTATTTT
NA,TRBV5-1,TRBJ2-7,NA,CASSDDRLSYEQYF,TGCGCCAGCAGCGACGACAGGCTCTCCTACGAGCAGTACTTC
NA,TRBV28,TRBJ1-5,few,CASSFDQPQHF,TGTGCCAGCAGTTTTGATCAGCCCCAGCATTTT
NA,TRBV2,TRBJ1-5,many,CASSGGYSNQPQHF,TGTGCCAGCAGTGGAGGGTATAGCAATCAGCCCCAGCATTTT
NA,TRBV5-1,TRBJ1-1,NA,CASSLTGPGTEAFF,TGCGCCAGCAGCTTGACGGGCCCCGGGACTGAAGCTTTCTTT
NA,TRBV6-6,TRBJ1-3,NA,CASTRSSGNTIYF,TGTGCCAGCACCCGAAGCTCTGGAAACACCATATATTTT